One and the same sample provided the 12 T cell receptor beta chains below, sequenced in a study of identical twins. Each CDR3 protein gets one entry after TCRdb re-called the 5' RACE reads with MiXCR. The profile covers 550,000 to 700,000 distinct CDR3 sequences, with 21% appearing a single time and 4% to 5.5% taken by the ten largest. Separately, the same data were catalogued under a study of T cells expressing NK-cell markers.

Input material: PBMCs. These receptors came from a woman aged 18-30 years in good health.

The chain combines TRBV7-9 with TRBJ2-1; no reliable D call. In germline, CDR1 is SEHNR, CDR2 FQNEAQ (reference sequence). V lost 1 base and J 8 bases, leaving 12 bases between the germline ends. This CDR3 is 14 amino acids long. CDR3 region: CASSLVRPLDEQFF. The CDR3 bases are TGTGCCAGCAGCTTAGTAAGACCCCTGGATGAGCAGTTCTTC.

This sequence joins TRBV18 and TRBJ2-5; no clear D gene. With 1 base removed from V and 5 bases from J, the gap between germline ends came to 14 bases. There are 15 residues in the CDR3. The germline gives CDR1 KGHSH, CDR2 LQKENI. CDR3 amino acids: CASSPHKGRDETQYF. CDR3 nucleotide sequence: TGTGCCAGCTCACCACATAAGGGTAGGGATGAGACCCAGTACTTC. Full variable domain (missing parts from reference TRBV18 and TRBJ2-5): NAGVMQNPRHLVRRRGQEARLRCSPMKGHSHVYWYRQLPEEGLKFMVYLQKENIIDESGMPKERFSAEFPKEGPSILRIQQVVRGDSAAYFCASSPHKGRDETQYFGPGTRLLVL.

The chain carries TRBV20-1 and TRBJ2-3; 14 bases map to TRBD2. Germline loops: CDR1 DFQATT, CDR2 SNEGSKA (reference sequence). This CDR3 comprises 19 residues. V lost 0 bases to trimming and J lost 1 base; unmatched junction nucleotides: 9. CDR3 region: CSARDLGTSGSVGTDTQYF. The CDR3 DNA reads TGCAGTGCTAGAGATCTCGGGACTAGCGGGAGTGTCGGCACAGATACGCAGTATTTT.

This clonotype came up many times. V is TRBV29-1 and J is TRBJ2-1, with D maybe TRBD1 (6 bases). The V gene's germline CDR1 is SQVTM and CDR2 ANQGSEA. Trimming stripped 4 bases from V and 3 bases from J, with 13 bases between. The CDR3 runs to 14 residues. CDR3 sequence: CSVVRGEGYNEQFF. DNA of the CDR3: TGCAGCGTTGTCAGGGGCGAGGGCTACAATGAGCAGTTCTTC.

V and J are TRBV12-3 or TRBV12-4 and TRBJ1-1, with a weak D call TRBD1 (5 bases). There are 15 residues in the CDR3. V was clipped by 3 bases and J by 5 bases, with 16 bases between them. As DNA, the CDR3 is TGTGCCAGCAGTTTTCTGGGTGGGGGGGTAACTGAAGCTTTCTTT. It encodes CASSFLGGGVTEAFF.

The sample holds a few counts of this clonotype. J is TRBJ2-7 and V is TRBV5-1; D unresolved. The CDR3 is made up of 13 amino acids. Trimming removed 5 bases from V and 0 bases from J, with 9 bases in between. Germline lookup yields CDR1 SGHRS and CDR2 YFSETQ. The CDR3: CASRASSSYEQYF. DNA for the CDR3: TGCGCCAGCAGGGCCAGTTCCTCCTACGAGCAGTACTTC.

The rearrangement uses TRBV7-9 and TRBJ2-5; 7 nucleotides agree with TRBD1. The CDR3 runs to 15 residues. Germline-derived CDR1 and CDR2 are SEHNR and FQNEAQ (reference sequence). Germline trimming cut 4 bases from V and 2 bases from J; bases unmatched to any gene: 7. CDR3 protein: CASSSETGLQETQYF. CDR3 in DNA: TGTGCCAGCAGCTCCGAGACAGGGCTACAAGAGACCCAGTACTTC.

This clonotype was seen a few times. The chain couples TRBV12-3 or TRBV12-4 to TRBJ2-4; 9 bases match TRBD2. CDR3 length: 16 amino acids. V shed 2 bases and J 8 bases; nucleotides not matched to a gene: 10. The CDR3 sequence is CASSLTPRAGGDIQYF. In DNA, the CDR3 is TGTGCCAGCAGTTTAACGCCCAGAGCGGGAGGTGACATTCAGTACTTC.

This clonotype was detected a few times. The J gene is TRBJ2-5, the V gene TRBV12-3 or TRBV12-4; 9 bases match TRBD2. The CDR3 totals 15 residues. V trimming: 5 bases; J trimming: 4 bases; junction bases outside the gene matches: 8. The CDR3 protein is CASSLSGGSAETQYF. The CDR3 DNA follows: TGTGCCAGCAGTCTTAGCGGGGGATCAGCAGAGACCCAGTACTTC.

This clonotype was seen once. The chain has TRBV12-3 or TRBV12-4 and TRBJ2-3; the D call may be TRBD1 or TRBD2 (7 bases each). V lost 8 bases and J lost 3, with 9 bases in between. The CDR3 extends over 12 amino acids. The CDR3 region is CASQGGTDTQYF. CDR3 nucleotide sequence: TGTGCCAGCCAGGGGGGGACAGATACGCAGTATTTT.

The chain is built from TRBV5-1 and TRBJ2-7, with D possibly matching TRBD2 (5 bases). The CDR3 consists of 12 residues. Germline V lookup: CDR1 SGHRS, CDR2 YFSETQ. The V and J ends lost 0 bases and 6 bases respectively, with 7 bases between them. Here the CDR3 reads CASSLAGSEQYF. In DNA form, the CDR3 reads TGCGCCAGCAGCTTGGCTGGGAGCGAGCAGTACTTC.

V gene TRBV3-1 combines with J gene TRBJ2-1, with 13 nucleotides matching TRBD2. V shed 4 bases, J shed 7 bases, and the junction held 7 bases outside the gene matches. This CDR3 spans 16 amino acids. Germline assignment: CDR1 LGHDT and CDR2 YNNKEL (reference sequence). This CDR3 reads CASSLRTSGGRNEQFF. CDR3 nucleotides: TGTGCCAGCAGCCTGCGGACTAGCGGGGGTCGGAATGAGCAGTTCTTC.